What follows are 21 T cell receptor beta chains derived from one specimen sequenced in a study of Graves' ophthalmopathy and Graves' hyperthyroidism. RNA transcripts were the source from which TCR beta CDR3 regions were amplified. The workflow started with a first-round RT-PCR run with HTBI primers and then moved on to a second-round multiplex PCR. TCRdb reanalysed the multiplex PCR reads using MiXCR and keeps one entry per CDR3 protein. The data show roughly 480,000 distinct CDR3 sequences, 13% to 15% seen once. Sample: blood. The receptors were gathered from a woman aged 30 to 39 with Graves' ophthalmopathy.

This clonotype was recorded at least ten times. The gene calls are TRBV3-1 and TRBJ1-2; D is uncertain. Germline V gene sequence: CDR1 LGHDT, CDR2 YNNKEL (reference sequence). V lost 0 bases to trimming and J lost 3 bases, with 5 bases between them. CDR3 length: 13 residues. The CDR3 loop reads CASSQDGYYGYTF. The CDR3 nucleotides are TGTGCCAGCAGCCAAGATGGCTACTATGGCTACACCTTC.

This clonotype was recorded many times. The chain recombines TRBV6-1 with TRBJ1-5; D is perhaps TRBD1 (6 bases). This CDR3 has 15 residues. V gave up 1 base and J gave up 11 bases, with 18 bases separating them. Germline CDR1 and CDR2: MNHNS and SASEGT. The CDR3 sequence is CASSEVRDILLAQHF. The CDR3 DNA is TGTGCCAGCAGTGAAGTACGGGACATCCTGTTAGCCCAGCATTTT.

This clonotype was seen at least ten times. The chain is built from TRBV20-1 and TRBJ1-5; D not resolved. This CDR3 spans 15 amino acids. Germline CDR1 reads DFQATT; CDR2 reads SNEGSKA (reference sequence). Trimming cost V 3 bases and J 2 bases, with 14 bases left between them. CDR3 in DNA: TGCAGTGCTAGCGGGCAACTTGAGGGCAATCAGCCCCAGCATTTT. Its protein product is CSASGQLEGNQPQHF.

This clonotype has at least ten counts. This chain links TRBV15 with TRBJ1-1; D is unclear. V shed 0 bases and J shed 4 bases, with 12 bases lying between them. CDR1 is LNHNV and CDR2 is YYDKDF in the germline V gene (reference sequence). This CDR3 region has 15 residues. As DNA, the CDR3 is TGTGCCACCAGCAGAGAATGGGAGGTTGGCACTGAAGCTTTCTTT. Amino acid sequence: CATSREWEVGTEAFF.

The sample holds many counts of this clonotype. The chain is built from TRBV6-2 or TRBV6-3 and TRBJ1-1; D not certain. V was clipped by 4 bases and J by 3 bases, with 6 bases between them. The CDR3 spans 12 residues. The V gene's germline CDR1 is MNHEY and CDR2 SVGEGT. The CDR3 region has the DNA TGTGCCAGCAGTTCAGTCTACACTGAAGCTTTCTTT. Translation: CASSSVYTEAFF.

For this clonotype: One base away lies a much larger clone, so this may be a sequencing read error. CDR3 sequence: CSARDRRWGTSNQPQHF. CDR3 nucleotides: TGCAGTGCTAGAGATCGTAGGTGGGGAACGAGCAATCAGCCCCAGCATTTT. This chain connects TRBV20-1 to TRBJ1-5; no definite D call. The CDR3 loop spans 17 amino acids. The V end lost 0 bases, the J end lost 1 base, and 16 bases lay between the germline ends. CDR1 and CDR2 from the germline V gene are DFQATT and SNEGSKA (reference sequence).

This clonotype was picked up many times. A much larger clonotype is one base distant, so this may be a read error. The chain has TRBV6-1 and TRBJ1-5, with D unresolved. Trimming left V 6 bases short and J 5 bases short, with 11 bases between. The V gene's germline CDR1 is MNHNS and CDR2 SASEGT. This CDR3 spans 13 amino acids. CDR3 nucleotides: TGTGCCAGCAGCAAAGGTCCCGATCAGCCCCAGCATTTT. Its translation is CASSKGPDQPQHF.

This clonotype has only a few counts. The CDR3: CASSFSQGASEQYF. CDR3 in DNA: TGTGCCAGCAGTTTTAGCCAGGGAGCTTCAGAGCAGTACTTC. This sequence joins TRBV27 and TRBJ2-7, with D perhaps TRBD1 or TRBD2 (5 bases each). With 3 bases removed from V and 7 bases from J, the gap between germline ends came to 16 bases. The CDR3 covers 14 residues. From germline, CDR1 is MNHEY and CDR2 SMNVEV (reference sequence).

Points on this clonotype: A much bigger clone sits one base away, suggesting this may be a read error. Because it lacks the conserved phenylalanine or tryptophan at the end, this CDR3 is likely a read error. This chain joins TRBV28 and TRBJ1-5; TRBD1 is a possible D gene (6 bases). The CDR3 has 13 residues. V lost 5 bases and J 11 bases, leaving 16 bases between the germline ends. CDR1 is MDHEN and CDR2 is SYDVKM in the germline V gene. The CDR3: CASSRPGQKTQHL. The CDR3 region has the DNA TGTGCCAGCAGTCGACCGGGACAAAAAACCCAGCATTTG.

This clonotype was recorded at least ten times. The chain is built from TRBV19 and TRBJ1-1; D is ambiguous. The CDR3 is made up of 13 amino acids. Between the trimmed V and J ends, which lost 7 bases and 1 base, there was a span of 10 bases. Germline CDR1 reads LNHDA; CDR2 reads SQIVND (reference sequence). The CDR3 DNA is TGTGCCAGTACGCGACGGTCGAACACTGAAGCTTTCTTT. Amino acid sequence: CASTRRSNTEAFF. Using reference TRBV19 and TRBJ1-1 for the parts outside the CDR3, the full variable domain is DGGITQSPKYLFRKEGQNVTLSCEQNLNHDAMYWYRQDPGQGLRLIYYSQIVNDFQKGDIAEGYSVSREKKESFPLTVTSAQKNPTAFYLCASTRRSNTEAFFGQGTRLTVV.

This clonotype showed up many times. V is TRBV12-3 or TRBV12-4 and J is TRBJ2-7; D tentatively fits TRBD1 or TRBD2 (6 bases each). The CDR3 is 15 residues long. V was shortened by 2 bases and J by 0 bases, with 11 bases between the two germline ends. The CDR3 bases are TGTGCCAGCAGTTTAAGGGGGGCTAGCTCCTACGAGCAGTACTTC. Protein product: CASSLRGASSYEQYF.

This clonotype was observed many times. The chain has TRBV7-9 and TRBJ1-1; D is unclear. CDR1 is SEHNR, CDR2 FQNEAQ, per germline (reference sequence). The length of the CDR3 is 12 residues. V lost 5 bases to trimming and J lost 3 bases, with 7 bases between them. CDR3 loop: CASSPVYTEAFF. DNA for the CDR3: TGTGCCAGCAGCCCCGTCTACACTGAAGCTTTCTTT.

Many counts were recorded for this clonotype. The CDR3 here is CASRRGDAGFYEQYF. CDR3 coding DNA: TGTGCCAGCAGGCGAGGGGACGCTGGATTCTACGAGCAGTACTTC. This chain links TRBV6-5 with TRBJ2-7; D assignment may be TRBD1 or TRBD2 (5 bases each). CDR1 and CDR2 (germline): MNHEY, SVGAGI. The CDR3 runs 15 residues. With 6 bases removed from V and 3 bases from J, the gap between germline ends came to 18 bases.

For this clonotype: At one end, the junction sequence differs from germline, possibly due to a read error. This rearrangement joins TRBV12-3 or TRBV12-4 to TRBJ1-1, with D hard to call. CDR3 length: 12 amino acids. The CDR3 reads CASLAPGFEACF. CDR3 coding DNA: TGTGCCAGCCTAGCTCCGGGATTTGAAGCTTGCTTT.

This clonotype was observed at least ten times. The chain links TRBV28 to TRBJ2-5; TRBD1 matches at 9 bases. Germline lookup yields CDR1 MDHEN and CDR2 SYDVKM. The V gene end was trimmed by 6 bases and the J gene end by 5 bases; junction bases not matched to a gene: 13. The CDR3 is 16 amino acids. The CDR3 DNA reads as TGTGCCAGCAGCCCCGACCGGGGACAGGGAACGGAGACCCAGTACTTC. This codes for CASSPDRGQGTETQYF.

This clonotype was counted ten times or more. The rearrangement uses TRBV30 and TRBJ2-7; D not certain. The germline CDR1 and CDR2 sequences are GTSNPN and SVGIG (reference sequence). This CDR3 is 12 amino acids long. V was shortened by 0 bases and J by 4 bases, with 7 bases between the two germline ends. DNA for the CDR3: TGTGCCTGGAGTGTTGTGGAGTACGAGCAGTACTTC. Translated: CAWSVVEYEQYF. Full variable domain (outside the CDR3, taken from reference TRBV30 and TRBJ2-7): SQTIHQWPATLVQPVGSPLSLECTVEGTSNPNLYWYRQAAGRGLQLLFYSVGIGQISSEVPQNLSASRPQDRQFILSSKKLLLSDSGFYLCAWSVVEYEQYFGPGTRLTVT.

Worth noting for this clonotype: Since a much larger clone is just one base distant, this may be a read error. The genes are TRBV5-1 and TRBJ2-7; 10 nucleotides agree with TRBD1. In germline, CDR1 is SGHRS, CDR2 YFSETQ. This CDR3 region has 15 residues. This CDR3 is CASSLGQGAGSELYF. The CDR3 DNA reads TGCGCCAGCAGCTTGGGACAGGGGGCAGGGAGCGAGCTGTACTTC.

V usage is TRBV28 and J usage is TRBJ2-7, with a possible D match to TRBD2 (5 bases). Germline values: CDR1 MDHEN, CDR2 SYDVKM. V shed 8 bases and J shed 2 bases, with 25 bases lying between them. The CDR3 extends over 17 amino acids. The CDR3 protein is CASEPPLSRGVAYEQYF. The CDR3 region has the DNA TGTGCCAGCGAGCCCCCCCTCAGTCGGGGAGTAGCCTACGAGCAGTACTTC.

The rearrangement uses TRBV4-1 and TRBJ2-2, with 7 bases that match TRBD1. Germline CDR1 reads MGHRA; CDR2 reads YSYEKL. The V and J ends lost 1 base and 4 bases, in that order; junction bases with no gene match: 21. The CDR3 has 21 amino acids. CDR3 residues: CASSQVYRTGTSFLGTGELFF. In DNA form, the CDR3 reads TGCGCCAGCAGCCAAGTTTACCGGACAGGAACCTCATTTCTGGGCACCGGGGAGCTGTTTTTT.

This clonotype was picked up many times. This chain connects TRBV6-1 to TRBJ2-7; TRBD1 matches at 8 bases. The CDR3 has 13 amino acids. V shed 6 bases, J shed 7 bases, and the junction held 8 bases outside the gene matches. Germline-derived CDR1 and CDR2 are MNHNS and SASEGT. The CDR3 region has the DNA TGTGCCAGCAGCCCGGGACAGGCATGGGAGCAGTACTTC. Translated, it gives CASSPGQAWEQYF.

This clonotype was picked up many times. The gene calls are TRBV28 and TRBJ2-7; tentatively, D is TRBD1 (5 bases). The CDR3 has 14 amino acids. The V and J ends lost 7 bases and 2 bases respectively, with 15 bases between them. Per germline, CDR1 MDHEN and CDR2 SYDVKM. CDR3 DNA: TGTGCCAGCAACGTCGCCAGGGCCGCCTACGAGCAGTACTTC. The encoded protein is CASNVARAAYEQYF. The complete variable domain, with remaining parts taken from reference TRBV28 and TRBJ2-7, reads DVKVTQSSRYLVKRTGEKVFLECVQDMDHENMFWYRQDPGLGLRLIYFSYDVKMKEKGDIPEGYSVSREKKERFSLILESASTNQTSMYLCASNVARAAYEQYFGPGTRLTVT.